The 32 T cell receptor beta chains below all came from one sample that was sequenced in a study. TCRdb used MiXCR to reprocess the RT-PCR reads, holding one entry per CDR3 protein. This table has around 700,000 distinct CDR3 sequences, approximately 14% appearing once. Sample: memory CD4+ T cells from blood. The source of these receptors is a female donor in good health, serving as a healthy control.

A few counts support this clonotype. V and J are TRBV12-3 or TRBV12-4 and TRBJ2-2; TRBD2 aligns across 9 bases. CDR3 length: 15 residues. With 6 bases clipped from V and 6 bases from J, the junction kept 8 bases outside the gene matches. CDR3 protein: CASRYSGRGSGELFF. DNA for the CDR3: TGTGCCAGCAGATATAGCGGGAGAGGGTCCGGGGAGCTGTTTTTT.

This clonotype was counted ten times or more. This chain joins TRBV29-1 and TRBJ1-2; weak D call: TRBD1 (6 bases). Germline V gene sequence: CDR1 SQVTM, CDR2 ANQGSEA. Trimming removed 6 bases at V and 3 bases at J, with 11 bases between. This CDR3 has 12 residues. This CDR3 is CSVDSLHYGYTF. The CDR3, as DNA: TGCAGCGTGGACAGTTTGCACTATGGCTACACCTTC.

This clonotype was counted at least ten times. V is TRBV6-1 and J is TRBJ1-3, with TRBD1 matching over 9 bases. The CDR3 loop spans 17 amino acids. The germline CDR1 and CDR2 sequences are MNHNS and SASEGT. V gave up 2 bases and J gave up 4 bases; unmatched junction bases: 9. The DNA for the CDR3 is TGTGCCAGCAGTGAACAGCGGGGGACAGGGACGGGAAACACCATATATTTT. Its translation: CASSEQRGTGTGNTIYF.

This clonotype was found a few times. The chain has TRBV9 and TRBJ2-1, with TRBD2 as a possible D gene (6 bases). From germline, CDR1 is SGDLS and CDR2 YYNGEE. CDR3 size: 14 residues. V was pared by 0 bases and J by 9 bases, with 13 bases between. The CDR3 DNA is TGTGCCAGCAGCGTAGAAGGGGACTGGACTGAGCAGTTCTTC. As protein: CASSVEGDWTEQFF.

Concerning this clonotype: It may be a read error: a sequence one base away is much more abundant. The CDR3 spells CSVEVNSLGIEQYF. The CDR3 DNA follows: TGCAGCGTTGAAGTTAATAGTTTGGGGATCGAGCAGTACTTC. This rearrangement joins TRBV29-1 to TRBJ2-7; D unresolved. V was shortened by 1 base and J by 6 bases, with 16 bases between the two germline ends. CDR1 is SQVTM and CDR2 is ANQGSEA in the germline V gene. The CDR3 has 14 amino acids.

The CDR3 loop is CASSPTSIYEQYF. CDR3 bases: TGTGCCAGCTCACCGACTTCCATCTACGAGCAGTACTTC. V and J are TRBV6-5 and TRBJ2-7; D gene unclear. Germline assignment: CDR1 MNHEY and CDR2 SVGAGI. V lost 8 bases to trimming and J lost 3 bases, with 14 bases between them. This CDR3 has 13 residues.

The chain recombines TRBV7-9 with TRBJ2-1, with a possible D match to TRBD2 (7 bases). This CDR3 is built from 15 residues. V was trimmed by 5 bases and J by 6 bases, leaving 17 bases between them. The germline V gene has CDR1 SEHNR and CDR2 FQNEAQ (reference sequence). CDR3 loop: CASSLFGGGGNEQFF. The CDR3 nucleotides read TGTGCCAGCAGCCTCTTCGGGGGAGGGGGCAATGAGCAGTTCTTC.

The chain joins TRBV19 to TRBJ2-3; 10 nucleotides agree with TRBD1. V dropped 7 bases and J dropped 4; count of bases not matched to a gene: 11. Germline CDR1 reads LNHDA; CDR2 reads SQIVND (reference sequence). There are 16 residues in the CDR3. The CDR3, as DNA: TGTGCCAGTACCCCAGGGCGGGACAGGGGACCAGATACGCAGTATTTT. Translating it yields CASTPGRDRGPDTQYF.

This clonotype was observed at least ten times. The V and J genes are TRBV20-1 and TRBJ2-1; no definite D call. The CDR3 spans 10 residues. Between the trimmed V and J ends, which lost 3 bases and 8 bases, there was a span of 5 bases. Germline V lookup: CDR1 DFQATT, CDR2 SNEGSKA (reference sequence). The CDR3 nucleotides are TGCAGTGCTAGGTGGGATGAGCAGTTCTTC. Encoded protein: CSARWDEQFF.

Regarding this clonotype: Compared with germline, one end of the junction differs, possibly owing to a read error. V usage is TRBV7-8 and J usage is TRBJ2-6; TRBD1 agrees at 8 bases. Germline loops: CDR1 SGHVS, CDR2 FQNEAQ. CDR3 length: 16 amino acids. The CDR3 sequence is CARSLAGGAGANVLTF. DNA of the CDR3: TGTGCCAGAAGCTTAGCAGGGGGCGCTGGGGCCAACGTCCTGACTTTC. The entire variable domain, with the rest obtained from reference TRBV7-8 and TRBJ2-6, is as follows: GAGVSQSPRYKVAKRGQDVALRCDPISGHVSLFWYQQALGQGPEFLTYFQNEAQLDKSGLPSDRFFAERPEGSVSTLKIQRTQQEDSAVYLCARSLAGGAGANVLTFGAGSRLTVL.

This clonotype appeared a few times. The chain has TRBV2 and TRBJ2-7; no clear D gene. Germline V CDR1 and CDR2: SNHLY, FYNNEI. Between the trimmed V and J ends, which lost 7 bases and 0 bases, there was a span of 16 bases. This CDR3 comprises 15 residues. CDR3 sequence: CASTQEQLISYEQYF. The CDR3 DNA sequence: TGTGCCAGCACCCAAGAACAGCTGATCTCCTACGAGCAGTACTTC.

Details on this clonotype: At one end, the junction sequence differs from germline, possibly due to a read error. The V gene is TRBV20-1, the J gene TRBJ1-2; D is possibly TRBD1 (5 bases). CDR3 length: 15 amino acids. The germline V gene has CDR1 DFQATT and CDR2 SNEGSKA (reference sequence). The CDR3: CSAGDRDGLNYGYTF. In DNA form, the CDR3 reads TGCAGTGCTGGAGACCGGGACGGACTAAACTATGGCTACACCTTC.

V usage is TRBV20-1 and J usage is TRBJ2-7; D tentatively reads TRBD1 or TRBD2 (5 bases each). This CDR3 region has 14 residues. From germline, CDR1 is DFQATT and CDR2 SNEGSKA (reference sequence). Trimming took off 3 bases at V and 6 bases at J, with 18 bases between the two ends. In DNA form, the CDR3 reads TGCAGTGCTAGCCCGGGACCCGGGCTGTCCGAGCAGTACTTC. Protein: CSASPGPGLSEQYF.

This chain links TRBV7-2 with TRBJ2-7; TRBD2 matches at 10 bases. CDR3 length equals 15 residues. Germline-derived CDR1 and CDR2 are SGHTA and FQGNSA. With 0 bases clipped from V and 4 bases from J, the junction kept 3 bases outside the gene matches. The DNA of the CDR3 is TGTGCCAGCAGCTTAGCCCGGACTAGCGGATACGAGCAGTACTTC. It translates to CASSLARTSGYEQYF.

This clonotype was seen many times. CDR3 in amino acids: CASSSGGQRNTDTQYF. In nucleotides, the CDR3 is TGTGCCAGCAGCTCCGGGGGGCAAAGGAACACAGATACGCAGTATTTT. The V and J genes are TRBV7-3 and TRBJ2-3; D is perhaps TRBD2 (7 bases). The CDR3 consists of 16 residues. V lost 4 bases, J lost 2 bases, and 16 bases lay in between. Germline V gives CDR1 SGHTA, CDR2 FQGTGA.

The CDR3 nucleotides are TGTGCCAGCAGTGCCCGGGACAGGGTGGGCAATGAGCAGTTCTTC. It specifies CASSARDRVGNEQFF. V and J are TRBV27 and TRBJ2-1, with TRBD1 matching 9 bases. With V trimmed by 5 bases and J by 6 bases, 8 bases remained unmatched. The CDR3 is 15 amino acids. The germline V gene encodes CDR1 MNHEY and CDR2 SMNVEV (reference sequence).

This clonotype has just a few counts. The rearrangement uses TRBV3-1 and TRBJ1-1; no reliable D call. The CDR3 is made up of 12 amino acids. Germline CDR1 and CDR2: LGHDT and YNNKEL (reference sequence). V was shortened by 5 bases and J by 5 bases, with 9 bases between the two germline ends. This chain's CDR3 is CASSYGDTEAFF. DNA of the CDR3: TGTGCCAGCAGCTATGGAGATACTGAAGCTTTCTTT. The full variable domain, rest sourced from reference TRBV3-1 and TRBJ1-1, is DTAVSQTPKYLVTQMGNDKSIKCEQNLGHDTMYWYKQDSKKFLKIMFSYNNKELIINETVPNRFSPKSPDKAHLNLHINSLELGDSAVYFCASSYGDTEAFFGQGTRLTVV.

This clonotype was seen more than once but under ten times. The chain joins TRBV9 to TRBJ2-1, with D perhaps matching TRBD1 (5 bases). The germline CDR1 and CDR2 sequences are SGDLS and YYNGEE. V lost 3 bases, J lost 12 bases, and 25 bases lay in between. The CDR3 totals 16 residues. The CDR3 sequence is CASSAPHMGLTMTQFF. The CDR3 coding sequence is TGTGCCAGCAGCGCCCCTCATATGGGGCTTACAATGACGCAGTTCTTC.

The V call is TRBV20-1, the J call TRBJ2-4; 8 nucleotides align to TRBD1. CDR3 length: 14 amino acids. Looked up from germline, CDR1 is DFQATT and CDR2 is SNEGSKA (reference sequence). V lost 2 bases, J lost 1 base, and 1 base stayed unmatched. The CDR3 region is CSARQGAAKNIQYF. CDR3 coding DNA: TGCAGTGCTAGACAGGGGGCGGCCAAAAACATTCAGTACTTC.

This clonotype was detected ten times or more. The V gene is TRBV12-3 or TRBV12-4, the J gene TRBJ2-7; TRBD1 matches at 9 bases. The CDR3 sequence is 15 residues long. The ends lost 1 base at V and 3 bases at J; junction bases unmatched: 4. CDR3 DNA: TGTGCCAGCAGTTTAGTAGGGACAGGGAGCTACGAGCAGTACTTC. Its translation: CASSLVGTGSYEQYF.

This clonotype was observed many times. Written as DNA, the CDR3 is TGTGCCAGCAGCCGCGGTAGGGGGCGGGAGGCAAGCACAGATACGCAGTATTTT. It codes for CASSRGRGREASTDTQYF. The rearrangement joins TRBV4-2 to TRBJ2-3; weak D call: TRBD2 (8 bases). The length of the CDR3 is 18 residues. With 4 bases removed from V and 0 bases from J, the gap between germline ends came to 20 bases. Germline V CDR1 and CDR2: LGHNA, YNFKEQ.

V and J are TRBV6-6 and TRBJ2-7; 9 nucleotides agree with TRBD1. CDR1 and CDR2 (germline): MNHNY, SVGAGI (reference sequence). The CDR3 is 14 residues long. V gave up 4 bases and J gave up 5 bases; unmatched junction bases: 6. CDR3 nucleotide sequence: TGTGCCAGCAGTTCCCCGGACAGGGGTAACGAGCAGTACTTC. Amino acids: CASSSPDRGNEQYF.

The table lists this clonotype with many counts. The chain has TRBV6-5 and TRBJ2-2; no clear D gene. The CDR3 has 15 amino acids. Germline CDR1 is MNHEY and CDR2 is SVGAGI. Trimming removed 0 bases at V and 2 bases at J, with 7 bases between. The CDR3 DNA reads as TGTGCCAGCAGTTACTCGGGTCTCAACACCGGGGAGCTGTTTTTT. Protein: CASSYSGLNTGELFF.

This clonotype occurred a few times. The chain has TRBV5-1 and TRBJ2-3, with D possibly matching TRBD1 (6 bases). From germline, CDR1 is SGHRS and CDR2 YFSETQ. This CDR3 spans 17 amino acids. V was trimmed by 3 bases and J by 3 bases, leaving 20 bases between them. The CDR3 loop is CASSSGAAGVSTDTQYF. For the CDR3, the DNA is TGCGCCAGCAGCTCTGGCGCGGCAGGGGTTAGTACAGATACGCAGTATTTT. The entire variable domain, with the rest obtained from reference TRBV5-1 and TRBJ2-3, is as follows: KAGVTQTPRYLIKTRGQQVTLSCSPISGHRSVSWYQQTPGQGLQFLFEYFSETQRNKGNFPGRFSGRQFSNSRSEMNVSTLELGDSALYLCASSSGAAGVSTDTQYFGPGTRLTVL.

This clonotype has more than one count but fewer than ten. The chain carries TRBV5-4 and TRBJ2-5, with a possible D match to TRBD1 (6 bases). The germline gives CDR1 SGHNT, CDR2 YYREEE (reference sequence). V lost 2 bases, J lost 3 bases, and 17 bases lay in between. CDR3 length: 16 amino acids. CDR3 DNA: TGTGCCAGCAGCTTTTCCGGCACAGGGTGGGAAGAGACCCAGTACTTC. Amino acids: CASSFSGTGWEETQYF. Complete variable domain (other parts from reference TRBV5-4 and TRBJ2-5): ETGVTQSPTHLIKTRGQQVTLRCSSQSGHNTVSWYQQALGQGPQFIFQYYREEENGRGNFPPRFSGLQFPNYSSELNVNALELDDSALYLCASSFSGTGWEETQYFGPGTRLLVL.

Many counts were recorded for this clonotype. This sequence joins TRBV6-2 or TRBV6-3 and TRBJ1-6; D is possibly TRBD1 (5 bases). This CDR3 spans 15 amino acids. CDR1 is MNHEY and CDR2 is SVGEGT in the germline V gene. Trimming stripped 6 bases from V and 13 bases from J, with 22 bases between. The CDR3 nucleotides read TGTGCCAGCAGCACGGCCGGGACTGTCGGGCCGCCCCTCCACTTT. Translation: CASSTAGTVGPPLHF.

This chain connects TRBV29-1 to TRBJ2-3, with 7 bases identical to TRBD2. Germline-derived CDR1 and CDR2 are SQVTM and ANQGSEA. Germline trimming cut 7 bases from V and 2 bases from J; bases unmatched to any gene: 15. The CDR3 extends over 16 amino acids. The DNA of the CDR3 is TGCAGCGCCGGGAGATTTGCGGGAGCCCCCACAGATACGCAGTATTTT. Its protein product is CSAGRFAGAPTDTQYF.

This clonotype was counted a few times. J is TRBJ1-5 and V is TRBV5-6; TRBD1 matches 7 bases. With 4 bases clipped from V and 10 bases from J, the junction kept 11 bases outside the gene matches. The V gene's germline CDR1 is SGHDT and CDR2 YYEEEE. There are 14 residues in the CDR3. CDR3 sequence: CASSDSTGFRPQHF. The DNA for the CDR3 is TGTGCCAGCAGCGACTCGACAGGGTTCCGTCCCCAGCATTTT. The full variable domain, completed using reference TRBV5-6 and TRBJ1-5, is DAGVTQSPTHLIKTRGQQVTLRCSPKSGHDTVSWYQQALGQGPQFIFQYYEEEERQRGNFPDRFSGHQFPNYSSELNVNALLLGDSALYLCASSDSTGFRPQHFGDGTRLSIL.

This clonotype was counted at least ten times. In nucleotides, the CDR3 is TGTGCCAGCAGCTTAGTGGGCGGGAGCTCCTACGAGCAGTACTTC. Translating gives CASSLVGGSSYEQYF. V gene TRBV7-8 combines with J gene TRBJ2-7; TRBD2 aligns across 7 bases. The junction had 3 bases not matched to a gene; V was cut back by 1 base and J by 0 bases. The CDR3 sequence is 15 residues long. CDR1 is SGHVS and CDR2 is FQNEAQ in the germline V gene.

This clonotype occurred a few times. The chain couples TRBV6-2 or TRBV6-3 to TRBJ2-1; D could derive from TRBD1 or TRBD2 (5 bases each). The CDR3 runs 14 residues. V was clipped by 6 bases and J by 5 bases, with 14 bases between them. Germline V gene data show CDR1 as MNHEY and CDR2 as SVGEGT. The CDR3 DNA reads as TGTGCCAGCAGAGTTTCAGGGAGAGACAATGAGCAGTTCTTC. It yields the protein CASRVSGRDNEQFF.

This clonotype was recorded at least ten times. The junction differs from germline at one of its ends, possibly a read error. V gene TRBV2 combines with J gene TRBJ2-3; maybe TRBD2 (5 bases). The V gene's germline CDR1 is SNHLY and CDR2 FYNNEI. The CDR3 has 11 residues. CDR3 bases: TGCGCCAGCGGAAGCACAGATACGCAGTATTTT. It translates to CASGSTDTQYF.

The chain employs TRBV6-4 and TRBJ2-2; D gene uncertain. Germline V gene sequence: CDR1 MRHNA, CDR2 SNTAGT. This CDR3 contains 13 residues. With 0 bases removed from V and 8 bases from J, the gap between germline ends came to 7 bases. The CDR3 region is CASSDSFRGELFF. In DNA form, the CDR3 reads TGTGCCAGCAGTGACTCGTTCAGAGGGGAGCTGTTTTTT.